This is a list of T cell receptor beta chains from one sample in a study of T cell repertoires in cytomegalovirus infection. One entry per CDR3 protein results from TCRdb running MiXCR on the reads. The data contain hundreds of thousands of distinct CDR3 sequences, 31% of them singletons. These TCRs' antigens remain unknown. Sample: cultured CD8+ T cells from PBMCs, taken from culture after CMV antigen stimulation. All receptors derive from a human donor in good health (CMV status not recorded). Some clones in this sample may be carry-over from other donors' samples. CDR3s include the opening cysteine and the closing phenylalanine or tryptophan. The D gene is left open where the match is weak. The size entry is marked missing in some rows and otherwise reads once, few, many or a size class.

TRBD1	TRBV19	TRBJ1-1	few	CASRNDRGMNTEAFF	TGTGCCAGTCGGAACGACAGGGGAATGAACACTGAAGCTTTCTTT
TRBD1	TRBV4-1	TRBJ1-3	.	CASGHPTGSGNTIYF	TGCGCCAGCGGCCATCCGACAGGGTCTGGAAACACCATATATTTT
.	TRBV6-6	TRBJ2-5	.	CASSYVSGSQETQYF	TGTGCCAGCAGTTACGTTAGCGGATCCCAAGAGACCCAGTACTTC
TRBD1	TRBV27	TRBJ1-6	.	CASSLFAGGISYNSPLHF	TGTGCCAGCAGTTTATTTGCAGGGGGCATTTCCTATAATTCACCCCTCCACTTT
.	TRBV6-6	TRBJ1-1	.	CASSYSNSGEAFF	TGTGCCAGCAGTTACTCGAATTCAGGGGAAGCTTTCTTT
.	TRBV19	TRBJ1-1	.	CASSTLTTGTRTEAFF	TGTGCCAGTAGTACCCTAACCACCGGGACAAGGACTGAAGCTTTCTTT
.	TRBV10-3	TRBJ2-5	.	CAISASQETQYF	TGTGCCATCAGTGCATCTCAAGAGACCCAGTACTTC
TRBD1	TRBV7-9	TRBJ2-1	.	CASSGTGASEQFF	TGTGCCAGCAGCGGAACAGGGGCCTCTGAGCAGTTCTTC
TRBD1	TRBV10-3	TRBJ1-1	.	CAISESIQGANTEAFF	TGTGCCATCAGTGAGTCGATACAGGGGGCTAACACTGAAGCTTTCTTT
.	TRBV6-5	TRBJ1-4	few	CASSYSDREKLFF	TGTGCCAGCAGTTACTCGGACAGAGAAAAACTGTTTTTT